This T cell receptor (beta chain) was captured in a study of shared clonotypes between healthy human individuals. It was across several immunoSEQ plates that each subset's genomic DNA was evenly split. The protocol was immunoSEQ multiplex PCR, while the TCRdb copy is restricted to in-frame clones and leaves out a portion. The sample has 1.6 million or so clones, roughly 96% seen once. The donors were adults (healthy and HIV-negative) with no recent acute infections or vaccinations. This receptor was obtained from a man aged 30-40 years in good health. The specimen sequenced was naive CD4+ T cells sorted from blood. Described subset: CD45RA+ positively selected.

The CDR3 DNA is TGTGCCAGCAGCCCGGAGCAGGGTTTCACCGGGGAGCTGTTTTTT. It is translated as CASSPEQGFTGELFF. V and J are TRBV9 and TRBJ2-2, with a weak D call TRBD1 (5 bases). Germline CDR1 and CDR2: SGDLS and YYNGEE. Trimming stripped 4 bases from V and 4 bases from J, with 14 bases between. The CDR3 covers 15 residues. Supplemented by reference TRBV9 and TRBJ2-2, the full variable domain reads DSGVTQTPKHLITATGQRVTLRCSPRSGDLSVYWYQQSLDQGLQFLIQYYNGEERAKGNILERFSAQQFPDLHSELNLSSLELGDSALYFCASSPEQGFTGELFFGEGSRLTVL.